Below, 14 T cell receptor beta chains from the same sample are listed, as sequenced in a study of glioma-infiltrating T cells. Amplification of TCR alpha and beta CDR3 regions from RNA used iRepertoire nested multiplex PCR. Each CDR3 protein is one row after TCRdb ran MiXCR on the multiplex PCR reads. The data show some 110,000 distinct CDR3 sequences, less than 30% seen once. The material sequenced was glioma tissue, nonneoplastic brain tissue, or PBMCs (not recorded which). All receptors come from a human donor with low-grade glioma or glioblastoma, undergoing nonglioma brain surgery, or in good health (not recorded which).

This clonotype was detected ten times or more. The CDR3 reads CSATDPRGLNQPQHF. CDR3 nucleotides: TGCAGTGCTACTGACCCTCGGGGCCTCAATCAGCCCCAGCATTTT. This chain joins TRBV20-1 and TRBJ1-5, with D perhaps TRBD1 (5 bases). Germline lookup yields CDR1 DFQATT and CDR2 SNEGSKA (reference sequence). Trimming left V 4 bases short and J 3 bases short, with 16 bases between. The CDR3 length is 15 residues.

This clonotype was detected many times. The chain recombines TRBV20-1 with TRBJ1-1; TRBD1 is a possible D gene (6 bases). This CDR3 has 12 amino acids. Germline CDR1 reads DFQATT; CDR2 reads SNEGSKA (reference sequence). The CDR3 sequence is CAMGGGGTEAFF. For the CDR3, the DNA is TGCGCCATGGGAGGGGGGGGCACTGAAGCTTTCTTT.

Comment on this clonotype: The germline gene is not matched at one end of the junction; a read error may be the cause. Here the CDR3 DNA reads TGCGCCGGCAGCCAAGAAGCGGGAGTCACCTACGAGCAGTACTTC. Translated: CAGSQEAGVTYEQYF. This chain uses TRBV4-3 with TRBJ2-7; 8 bases agree with TRBD2. The germline V gene has CDR1 LGHNA and CDR2 YSLEER. The CDR3 spans 15 residues.

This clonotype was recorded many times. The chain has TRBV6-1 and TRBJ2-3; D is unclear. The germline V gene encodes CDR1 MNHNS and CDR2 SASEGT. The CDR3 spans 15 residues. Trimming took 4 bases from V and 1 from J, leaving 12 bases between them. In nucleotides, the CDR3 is TGTGCCAGCAGTGTGGGCAGGATGGGCACAGATACGCAGTATTTT. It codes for CASSVGRMGTDTQYF.

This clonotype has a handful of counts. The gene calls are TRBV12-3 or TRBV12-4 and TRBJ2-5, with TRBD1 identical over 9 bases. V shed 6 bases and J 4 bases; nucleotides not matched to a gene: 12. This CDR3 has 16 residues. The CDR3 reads CASSRTGGYGAETQYF. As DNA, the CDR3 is TGTGCCAGCAGCCGTACAGGGGGCTATGGAGCAGAGACCCAGTACTTC.

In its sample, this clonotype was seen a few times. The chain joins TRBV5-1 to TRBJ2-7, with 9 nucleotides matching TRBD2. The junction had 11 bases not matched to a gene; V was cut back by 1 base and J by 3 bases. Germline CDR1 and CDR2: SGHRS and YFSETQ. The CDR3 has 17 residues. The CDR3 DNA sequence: TGCGCCAGCAGCTTGTTGGCGGGAGGGCCTCTAGGCTACGAGCAGTACTTC. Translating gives CASSLLAGGPLGYEQYF. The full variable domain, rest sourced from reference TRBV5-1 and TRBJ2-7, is KAGVTQTPRYLIKTRGQQVTLSCSPISGHRSVSWYQQTPGQGLQFLFEYFSETQRNKGNFPGRFSGRQFSNSRSEMNVSTLELGDSALYLCASSLLAGGPLGYEQYFGPGTRLTVT.

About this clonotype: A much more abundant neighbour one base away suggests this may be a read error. The CDR3 loop reads CSSSSLLAAYNEQFF. CDR3 nucleotides: TGTTCCAGCAGTTCCCTGTTAGCGGCCTACAATGAGCAGTTCTTC. V and J are TRBV27 and TRBJ2-1, with a tentative D call TRBD2 (6 bases). The CDR3 runs 15 residues. Germline-derived CDR1 and CDR2 are MNHEY and SMNVEV (reference sequence).

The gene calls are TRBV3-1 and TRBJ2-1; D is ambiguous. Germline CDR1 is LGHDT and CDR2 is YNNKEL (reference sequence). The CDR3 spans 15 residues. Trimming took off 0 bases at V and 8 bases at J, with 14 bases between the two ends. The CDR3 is CASSQDLTGWDEQFF. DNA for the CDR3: TGTGCCAGCAGCCAAGACCTCACCGGTTGGGATGAGCAGTTCTTC.

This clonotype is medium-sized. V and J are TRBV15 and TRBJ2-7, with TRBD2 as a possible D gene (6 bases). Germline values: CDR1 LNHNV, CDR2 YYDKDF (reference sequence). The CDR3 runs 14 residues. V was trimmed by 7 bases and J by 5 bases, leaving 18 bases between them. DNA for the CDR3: TGTGCCACCACCCTGGAGGGCATTGGAGACGAGCAGTACTTC. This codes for CATTLEGIGDEQYF.

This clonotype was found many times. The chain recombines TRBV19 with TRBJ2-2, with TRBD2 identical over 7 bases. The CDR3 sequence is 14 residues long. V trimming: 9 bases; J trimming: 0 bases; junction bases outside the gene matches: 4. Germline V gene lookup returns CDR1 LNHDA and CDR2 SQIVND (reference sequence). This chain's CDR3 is CARTGGTNTGELFF. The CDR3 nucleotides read TGTGCCAGAACGGGAGGCACGAACACCGGGGAGCTGTTTTTT.

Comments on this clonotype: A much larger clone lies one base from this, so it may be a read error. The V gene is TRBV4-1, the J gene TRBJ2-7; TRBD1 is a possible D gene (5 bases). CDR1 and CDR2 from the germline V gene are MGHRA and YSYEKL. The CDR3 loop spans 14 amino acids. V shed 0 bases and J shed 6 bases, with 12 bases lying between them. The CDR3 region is CASSQDWTKGEQYF. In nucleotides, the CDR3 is TGCGCCAGCAGCCAAGATTGGACAAAGGGCGAGCAGTACTTC.

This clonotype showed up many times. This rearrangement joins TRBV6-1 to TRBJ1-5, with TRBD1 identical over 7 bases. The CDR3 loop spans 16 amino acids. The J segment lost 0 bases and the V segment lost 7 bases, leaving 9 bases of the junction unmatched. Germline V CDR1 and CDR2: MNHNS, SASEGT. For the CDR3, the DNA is TGTGCCAGCACCTTATACAGGGGATATAGCAATCAGCCCCAGCATTTT. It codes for CASTLYRGYSNQPQHF.

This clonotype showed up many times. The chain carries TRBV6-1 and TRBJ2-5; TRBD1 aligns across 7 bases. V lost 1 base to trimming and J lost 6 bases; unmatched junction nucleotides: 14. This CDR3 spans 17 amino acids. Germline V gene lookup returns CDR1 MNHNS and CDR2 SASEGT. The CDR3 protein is CASSEGEGAGRLKTQYF. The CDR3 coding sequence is TGTGCCAGCAGTGAAGGCGAGGGGGCCGGGCGGCTGAAGACCCAGTACTTC.

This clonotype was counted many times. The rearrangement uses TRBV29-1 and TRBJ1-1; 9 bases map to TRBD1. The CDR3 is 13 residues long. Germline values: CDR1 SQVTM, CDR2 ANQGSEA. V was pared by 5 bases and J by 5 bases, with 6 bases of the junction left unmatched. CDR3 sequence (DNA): TGCAGCGTTTCGACAGGGGGGGGGACTGAAGCTTTCTTT. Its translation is CSVSTGGGTEAFF.